These 32 T cell receptor beta chains originate from one sample sequenced in a study of human T cells and chemical hapten exposure. Time point denoted: patch test 1, 2 weeks after DPC sensitization. Stated treatment: therapeutic diphenylcyclopropenone sensitization with weekly scalp DPC. TCRdb used MiXCR to reprocess the RACE reads, holding one entry per CDR3 protein. The repertoire has around 110,000 distinct CDR3 sequences, around 10% of them found once; the top ten carry 1.2% to 1.5%. The sequences come from whole blood, collected in connection with sensitization to the hapten diphenylcyclopropenone (DPC). All receptors derive from a woman between 50 and 59 years old with alopecia areata. Some clones in this sample may be carry-over from other donors' samples.

This clonotype has a count of ten or more. The rearrangement uses TRBV29-1 and TRBJ2-3; tentatively, D is TRBD1 (5 bases). This CDR3 comprises 13 residues. Germline CDR1 reads SQVTM; CDR2 reads ANQGSEA. Trimming removed 6 bases from V and 5 bases from J, with 15 bases in between. CDR3 coding DNA: TGCAGCGTCGCTCCCCGACAGCGAGATACGCAGTATTTT. Translating it yields CSVAPRQRDTQYF.

This clonotype was counted between two and nine times. The rearrangement joins TRBV6-5 to TRBJ1-1; a possible D gene is TRBD1 (5 bases). V gave up 0 bases and J gave up 10 bases, with 18 bases separating them. This CDR3 comprises 15 residues. The V gene's germline CDR1 is MNHEY and CDR2 SVGAGI. The CDR3 is CASSYSPGIGNGAFF. In DNA, the CDR3 is TGTGCCAGCAGTTACTCCCCAGGGATTGGGAACGGAGCTTTCTTT.

This clonotype was counted between two and nine times. V usage is TRBV5-5 and J usage is TRBJ1-6; D is possibly TRBD1 (5 bases). There are 13 residues in the CDR3. Germline CDR1 is SGHKS and CDR2 is YYEKEE (reference sequence). V dropped 2 bases and J dropped 6 bases, with 6 bases sitting between them. Here the CDR3 reads CASSFDSNSPLHF. CDR3 in DNA: TGTGCCAGCAGCTTCGACAGTAATTCACCCCTCCACTTT. The full variable domain, its missing parts supplied by reference TRBV5-5 and TRBJ1-6, is DAGVTQSPTHLIKTRGQQVTLRCSPISGHKSVSWYQQVLGQGPQFIFQYYEKEERGRGNFPDRFSARQFPNYSSELNVNALLLGDSALYLCASSFDSNSPLHFGNGTRLTVT.

This clonotype was counted only a few times. The chain combines TRBV4-1 with TRBJ2-3; TRBD2 matches at 8 bases. The CDR3 loop spans 18 amino acids. With 5 bases clipped from V and 5 bases from J, the junction kept 18 bases outside the gene matches. Germline V gives CDR1 MGHRA, CDR2 YSYEKL. CDR3 nucleotides: TGCGCCAGCAGCACGACCGCCCCTTACGGGGGGGCCAGAGATACGCAGTATTTT. Its protein product is CASSTTAPYGGARDTQYF.

This clonotype showed up many times. In nucleotides, the CDR3 is TGTGCCAGCAGCTTCGCTAGCGGACGCACAGATACGCAGTATTTT. Translation: CASSFASGRTDTQYF. This rearrangement joins TRBV7-8 to TRBJ2-3; TRBD2 matches at 7 bases. Germline CDR1 SGHVS, CDR2 FQNEAQ. The V gene end was trimmed by 3 bases and the J gene end by 1 base; junction bases not matched to a gene: 4. The length of the CDR3 is 15 residues.

The V and J genes are TRBV11-2 and TRBJ2-7, with TRBD1 matching 9 bases. The V gene end was trimmed by 7 bases and the J gene end by 4 bases; junction bases not matched to a gene: 14. This CDR3 spans 16 amino acids. Germline CDR1 SGHAT, CDR2 FQNNGV. Here the CDR3 DNA reads TGTGCCAGCACCTTCGCAGGGACAGGGCCTTTGTACGAGCAGTACTTC. Translated: CASTFAGTGPLYEQYF.

The V call is TRBV28, the J call TRBJ2-7; weak D call: TRBD1 (6 bases). Germline V gene lookup returns CDR1 MDHEN and CDR2 SYDVKM. The CDR3 extends over 10 amino acids. V shed 4 bases and J shed 12 bases, with 10 bases lying between them. CDR3 sequence reads: CASSSGQTYF. The DNA of the CDR3 is TGTGCCAGCAGTTCTGGACAGACGTACTTC.

The sample holds a few counts of this clonotype. The rearrangement links TRBV7-2 to TRBJ2-5; 8 nucleotides line up with TRBD2. This CDR3 has 14 residues. Germline trimming cut 6 bases from V and 5 bases from J; bases unmatched to any gene: 8. Germline V gene sequence: CDR1 SGHTA, CDR2 FQGNSA. CDR3 nucleotide sequence: TGTGCCAGCAGATCCCGGGGGGGCGGGGAGACCCAGTACTTC. The encoded protein is CASRSRGGGETQYF.

This clonotype was seen repeatedly, ten times or more. CDR3 nucleotides: TGCAGCGTTGAAGAGGAGGACAGCTACGAGCAGTACTTC. As protein: CSVEEEDSYEQYF. The genes are TRBV29-1 and TRBJ2-7; perhaps TRBD1 as D (6 bases). The CDR3 extends over 13 amino acids. Trimming cost V 0 bases and J 3 bases, with 9 bases left between them. Per germline, CDR1 SQVTM and CDR2 ANQGSEA.

This clonotype showed up many times. This chain uses TRBV6-2 or TRBV6-3 with TRBJ2-5; no clear D. CDR1 is MNHEY and CDR2 is SVGEGT in the germline V gene. Trimming removed 7 bases at V and 7 bases at J, with 7 bases between. CDR3 size: 10 residues. CDR3 sequence: CASMDRTQYF. In nucleotides, the CDR3 is TGTGCCAGCATGGACCGGACCCAGTACTTC.

The chain links TRBV7-9 to TRBJ1-6; D is unclear. Deletions cut 1 base from V and 7 bases from J, with 8 bases between. The CDR3 length is 14 residues. Germline V gives CDR1 SEHNR, CDR2 FQNEAQ (reference sequence). In nucleotides, the CDR3 is TGTGCCAGCAGCTTAGAAACAGAAAATTCACCCCTCCACTTT. Translation gives CASSLETENSPLHF.

This clonotype was counted at least ten times. The chain has TRBV11-2 and TRBJ1-6, with D tentatively TRBD1 (6 bases). CDR3 length: 15 amino acids. V was clipped by 5 bases and J by 11 bases, with 19 bases between them. Per the germline V gene, CDR1 is SGHAT and CDR2 is FQNNGV. The chain's CDR3 is CASSPKTGIYAPLHF. The CDR3 DNA is TGTGCCAGCAGCCCCAAAACAGGGATTTACGCACCCCTCCACTTT.

In its sample, this clonotype was seen a few times. The chain employs TRBV5-3 and TRBJ1-5; no reliable D call. TRBV5-3 is annotated as an ORF whose role is uncertain. CDR3 length equals 14 residues. The germline V and J ends were trimmed by 4 bases and 3 bases, with 11 bases remaining between them. The CDR3 protein is CARSRQGYNQPQHF. CDR3 coding DNA: TGTGCCAGAAGCCGACAAGGGTACAATCAGCCCCAGCATTTT.

This clonotype was found a few times. The genes are TRBV18 and TRBJ1-4; a possible D gene is TRBD1 (6 bases). Germline loops: CDR1 KGHSH, CDR2 LQKENI. This CDR3 region has 16 residues. The ends were cut back, 6 bases at V and 0 bases at J, with 14 bases in the middle. The CDR3 here is CASSQGQPATNEKLFF. In DNA form, the CDR3 reads TGTGCCAGCTCCCAAGGACAGCCTGCAACTAATGAAAAACTGTTTTTT.

This clonotype was observed at least ten times. The rearrangement links TRBV6-6 to TRBJ2-7; D is tentatively TRBD1 or TRBD2 (5 bases each). The CDR3 totals 14 residues. Germline V gene sequence: CDR1 MNHNY, CDR2 SVGAGI (reference sequence). V dropped 4 bases and J dropped 6 bases, with 16 bases sitting between them. CDR3 amino acids: CASSFWKGTGEQYF. In nucleotides, the CDR3 is TGTGCCAGCAGTTTTTGGAAGGGGACGGGCGAGCAGTACTTC.

Details on this clonotype: At one end the junction does not follow the germline gene, possibly because of a read error. The chain is built from TRBV28 and TRBJ1-2, with D unclear. The germline CDR1 and CDR2 sequences are MDHEN and SYDVKM. The CDR3 runs to 12 residues. The DNA for the CDR3 is TGTGTCAGCAGTTTCGCCAACTATGGCTACACCTTC. Protein product: CVSSFANYGYTF.

About this clonotype itself: This may be a read error: a much more frequent sequence differs by one nucleotide. This chain joins TRBV6-2 or TRBV6-3 and TRBJ2-3, with TRBD1 as a possible D gene (5 bases). The DNA end is a closer match to TRBJ1-5, so the J assignment may be wrong. Per germline, CDR1 MNHEY and CDR2 SVGEGT. CDR3 length: 14 residues. The CDR3 DNA is TGTGCCAGTTGCCGCGGGGGGAGCACAGATACGCAGCATTTT. Translated, it gives CASCRGGSTDTQHF.

The sample holds a few counts of this clonotype. The chain links TRBV5-1 to TRBJ2-2; no clear D. The CDR3 extends over 15 amino acids. V was clipped by 1 base and J by 2 bases, with 9 bases between them. Germline CDR1 reads SGHRS; CDR2 reads YFSETQ. As DNA, the CDR3 is TGCGCCAGCAGCTTGACGGCGCGAAACACCGGGGAGCTGTTTTTT. Its protein product is CASSLTARNTGELFF. Filled out from reference TRBV5-1 and TRBJ2-2, the complete variable domain reads KAGVTQTPRYLIKTRGQQVTLSCSPISGHRSVSWYQQTPGQGLQFLFEYFSETQRNKGNFPGRFSGRQFSNSRSEMNVSTLELGDSALYLCASSLTARNTGELFFGEGSRLTVL.

In the case of this clonotype: A much larger clone differs by one base, so this may be a read error. This CDR3 fails to terminate in the conserved phenylalanine or tryptophan, so it likely reflects a read error. The gene calls are TRBV2 and TRBJ2-2, with D possibly TRBD2 on 5 matching bases. From germline, CDR1 is SNHLY and CDR2 FYNNEI. The V gene lost 7 bases and the J gene lost 6 bases, with 15 bases spanning the gap. This CDR3 is 14 amino acids long. Here the CDR3 DNA reads TGTGCCAGCATCCCACGAGGGTTCCCCGGGGAGCTGTTTCTT. Its translation: CASIPRGFPGELFL.

The CDR3 DNA reads TGTGCCAGCCGATACACCGGGACAGGGTTGACTGAAGCTTTCTTT. It codes for CASRYTGTGLTEAFF. The chain recombines TRBV28 with TRBJ1-1; 9 bases map to TRBD1. This CDR3 has 15 residues. In germline, CDR1 is MDHEN, CDR2 SYDVKM. V lost 8 bases, J lost 5 bases, and 12 bases stayed unmatched.

The rearrangement uses TRBV7-6 and TRBJ2-2; 7 bases are a match to TRBD1. V lost 4 bases to trimming and J lost 0 bases; unmatched junction nucleotides: 2. The CDR3 extends over 15 amino acids. CDR1 and CDR2 (germline): SGHVS, FNYEAQ. The CDR3 protein is CASSSGQSNTGELFF. The CDR3, as DNA: TGTGCCAGCAGCTCGGGACAGTCGAACACCGGGGAGCTGTTTTTT.

This clonotype was counted at least ten times. The rearrangement uses TRBV18 and TRBJ2-3, with D possibly being TRBD1 (6 bases). This CDR3 spans 13 amino acids. The germline gives CDR1 KGHSH, CDR2 LQKENI. The V end lost 3 bases, the J end lost 5 bases, and 9 bases lay between the germline ends. CDR3 in DNA: TGTGCCAGCTCACCTGAACAGGGAGATACGCAGTATTTT. Encoded protein: CASSPEQGDTQYF.

A few counts support this clonotype. This rearrangement joins TRBV4-3 to TRBJ2-1, with D maybe TRBD2 (6 bases). This CDR3 comprises 17 residues. The V gene's germline CDR1 is LGHNA and CDR2 YSLEER. Trimming left V 1 base short and J 10 bases short, with 23 bases between. The CDR3 DNA follows: TGCGCCAGCAGCCAAGTTGGCGGCGGGGCCCCCCTTGGGGAGCAGTTCTTC. It translates to CASSQVGGGAPLGEQFF.

This clonotype was detected ten times or more. The chain is built from TRBV6-5 and TRBJ1-2, with TRBD1 as a possible D gene (6 bases). Germline CDR1 MNHEY, CDR2 SVGAGI. The V end lost 0 bases, the J end lost 1 base, and 12 bases lay between the germline ends. CDR3 length: 16 residues. The CDR3 nucleotides are TGTGCCAGCAGTTACTCGAATCCAGGGGATAACTATGGCTACACCTTC. This sequence encodes CASSYSNPGDNYGYTF.

This clonotype was observed many times. The chain joins TRBV7-2 to TRBJ2-1, with TRBD1 matching 9 bases. This CDR3 spans 13 amino acids. CDR1 is SGHTA, CDR2 FQGNSA, per germline. The ends lost 3 bases at V and 10 bases at J; junction bases unmatched: 4. CDR3 residues: CASSLDRGGEQFF. CDR3 sequence (DNA): TGTGCCAGCAGCTTGGACAGGGGTGGCGAGCAGTTCTTC.

Ten or more counts support this clonotype. The J gene is TRBJ1-1, the V gene TRBV4-3; the D is unclear. The V end was cut by 0 bases, the J end by 6 bases, with 11 bases between. Germline V gene lookup returns CDR1 LGHNA and CDR2 YSLEER. The CDR3 totals 14 residues. The CDR3 loop is CASSQDFSPPEAFF. The CDR3 coding sequence is TGCGCCAGCAGCCAAGATTTCAGTCCTCCTGAAGCTTTCTTT.

The sample holds a few counts of this clonotype. A junction end diverges from the germline sequence, so it may reflect a read error. The chain employs TRBV7-9 and TRBJ2-4; a weak D match, TRBD1 (6 bases). Per germline, CDR1 SEHNR and CDR2 FQNEAQ (reference sequence). This CDR3 is built from 13 residues. CDR3 loop: CASSTTAWDTPDF. As DNA, the CDR3 is TGTGCCAGCAGCACCACCGCCTGGGACACTCCCGACTTC.

The rearrangement links TRBV2 to TRBJ1-1; TRBD1 aligns across 7 bases. The CDR3 length is 15 residues. Germline loops: CDR1 SNHLY, CDR2 FYNNEI. Losses at the gene ends were 7 bases for V and 0 bases for J; bases not matched to a gene: 8. CDR3 DNA: TGTGCCAGCAACAGGGGCCCTCCCTTGAACACTGAAGCTTTCTTT. Its protein product is CASNRGPPLNTEAFF.

This clonotype was counted at least ten times. The chain combines TRBV27 with TRBJ1-2; D unresolved. With 4 bases removed from V and 8 bases from J, the gap between germline ends came to 11 bases. CDR3 length: 12 residues. Germline lookup yields CDR1 MNHEY and CDR2 SMNVEV (reference sequence). For the CDR3, the DNA is TGTGCCAGCAGTTCCCCCCCGGGAGGCTACACCTTC. Its protein is CASSSPPGGYTF.

The V and J genes are TRBV6-5 and TRBJ2-5; TRBD1 is a possible D gene (6 bases). Trimming pared 2 bases from V and 4 bases from J, leaving 8 bases between. The CDR3 length is 13 residues. Germline CDR1 reads MNHEY; CDR2 reads SVGAGI. The CDR3 region is CASSYTGRETQYF. CDR3 nucleotide sequence: TGTGCCAGCAGTTACACAGGGAGAGAGACCCAGTACTTC.

In this sample, this clonotype turned up a few times. The chain has TRBV10-2 and TRBJ1-1; D ambiguous. Looked up from germline, CDR1 is WSHSY and CDR2 is SAAADI. V lost 7 bases to trimming and J lost 3 bases, with 9 bases between them. The CDR3 is 12 amino acids. This CDR3 reads CASTVSHTEAFF. Written as DNA, the CDR3 is TGCGCCAGCACCGTGAGTCACACTGAAGCTTTCTTT.

This clonotype has just a few counts. The chain is built from TRBV28 and TRBJ2-6; no clear D. The ends were cut back, 5 bases at V and 0 bases at J, with 5 bases in the middle. The CDR3 totals 14 residues. CDR1 and CDR2 (germline): MDHEN, SYDVKM. CDR3: CASSVHSGANVLTF. The CDR3 DNA follows: TGTGCCAGCAGTGTGCACTCTGGGGCCAACGTCCTGACTTTC.